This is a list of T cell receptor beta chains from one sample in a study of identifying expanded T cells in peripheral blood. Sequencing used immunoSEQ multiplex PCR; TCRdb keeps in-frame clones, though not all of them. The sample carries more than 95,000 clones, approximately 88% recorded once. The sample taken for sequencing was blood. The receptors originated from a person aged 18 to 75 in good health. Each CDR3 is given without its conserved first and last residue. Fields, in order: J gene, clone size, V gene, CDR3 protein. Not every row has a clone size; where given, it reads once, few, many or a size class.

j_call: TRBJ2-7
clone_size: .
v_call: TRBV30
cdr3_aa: ALETVAASREQY

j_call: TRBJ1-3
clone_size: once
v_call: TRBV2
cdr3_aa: ASSPTPSVLSGNTIY

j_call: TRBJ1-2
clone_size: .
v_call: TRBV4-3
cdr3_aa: ASSQEGQGSLDYGYT

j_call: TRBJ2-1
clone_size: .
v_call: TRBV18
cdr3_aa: ASSPLTGIPYNEQF

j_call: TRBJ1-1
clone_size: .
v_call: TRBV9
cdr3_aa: ASSVEPMNTEAF

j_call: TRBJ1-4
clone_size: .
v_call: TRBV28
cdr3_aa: ASTTTRRGITNEKLF

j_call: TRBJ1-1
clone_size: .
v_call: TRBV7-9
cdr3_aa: ASSHIKGTEAF

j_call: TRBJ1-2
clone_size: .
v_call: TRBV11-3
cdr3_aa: ASSLEGRGGNYGYT

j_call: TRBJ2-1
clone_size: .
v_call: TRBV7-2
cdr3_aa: ASSFRSGVNNEQF

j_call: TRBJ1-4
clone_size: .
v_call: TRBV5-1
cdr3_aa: ASSFDGQGRRLF

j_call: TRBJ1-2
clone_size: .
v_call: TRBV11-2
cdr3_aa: ASTLRGRGAGWNGYT

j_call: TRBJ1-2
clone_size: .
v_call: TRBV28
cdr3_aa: ASTTPRQGGGYGYT

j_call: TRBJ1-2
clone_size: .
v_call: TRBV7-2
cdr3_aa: ASSLSGTSTGGYT

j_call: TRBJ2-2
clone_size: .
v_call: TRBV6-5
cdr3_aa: ASSYGTPVRLF

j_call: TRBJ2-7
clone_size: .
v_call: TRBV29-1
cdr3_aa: SVAGGFYEQY

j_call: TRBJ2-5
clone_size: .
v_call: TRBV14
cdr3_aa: ASSLTWASQETQY

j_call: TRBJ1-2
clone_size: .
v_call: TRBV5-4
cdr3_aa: ATRLGGSGYT

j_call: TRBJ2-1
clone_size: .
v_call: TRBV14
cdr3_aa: ASSPLAGGPYNEQF

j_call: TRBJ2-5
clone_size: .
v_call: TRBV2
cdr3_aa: ASSVPAMTSIQTQY

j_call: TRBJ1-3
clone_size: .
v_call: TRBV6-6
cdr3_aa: ASSRGVDSTIY

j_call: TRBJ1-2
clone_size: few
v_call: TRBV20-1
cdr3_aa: SASTDYGYT

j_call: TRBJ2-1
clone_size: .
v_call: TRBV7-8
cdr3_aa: ASSPLTNNEQF

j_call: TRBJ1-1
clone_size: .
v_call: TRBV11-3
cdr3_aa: ASSLNYEGAF

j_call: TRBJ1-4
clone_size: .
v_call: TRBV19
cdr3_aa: ASSIEATGGLGVTNEKLF

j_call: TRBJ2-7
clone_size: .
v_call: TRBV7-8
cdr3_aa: ASSLARQGTYYEQY

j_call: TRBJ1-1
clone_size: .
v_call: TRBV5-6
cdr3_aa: ASSLRQGYTEAF

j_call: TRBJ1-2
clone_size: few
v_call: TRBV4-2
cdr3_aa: ASSQDHRRDGYT

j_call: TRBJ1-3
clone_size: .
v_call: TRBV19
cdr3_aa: ASSPYRSSSGNTIY

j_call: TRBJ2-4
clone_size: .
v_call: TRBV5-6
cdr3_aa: ASSLSPGTVSIQY

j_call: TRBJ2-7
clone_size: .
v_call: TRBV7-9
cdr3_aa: ATQGFPSYEQY

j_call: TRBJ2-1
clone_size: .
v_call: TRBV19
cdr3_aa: ASSIAGRGNEQF

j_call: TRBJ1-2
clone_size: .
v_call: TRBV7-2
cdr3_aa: ASSANRYTTGEGYT

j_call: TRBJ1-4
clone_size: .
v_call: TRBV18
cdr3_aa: ASSPDRANEKLF

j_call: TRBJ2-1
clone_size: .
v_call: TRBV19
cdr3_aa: ASSYGGGEQF

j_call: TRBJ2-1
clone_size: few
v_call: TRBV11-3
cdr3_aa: ASSLGTSGGANEQF

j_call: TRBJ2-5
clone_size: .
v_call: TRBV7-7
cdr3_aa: ASSLGTGVRETQY

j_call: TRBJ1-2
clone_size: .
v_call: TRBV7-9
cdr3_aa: ASSQGAPVDGYT

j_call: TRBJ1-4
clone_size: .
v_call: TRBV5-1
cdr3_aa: ASSRGTVLEKLF

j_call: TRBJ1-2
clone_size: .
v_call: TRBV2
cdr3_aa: ASGQGIYGYT

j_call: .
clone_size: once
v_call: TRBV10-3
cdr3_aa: AIRGTSGTYEQY

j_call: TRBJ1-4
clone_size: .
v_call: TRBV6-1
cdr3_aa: ASGGQAHEKLF

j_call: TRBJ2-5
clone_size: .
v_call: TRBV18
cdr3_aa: ASSPLPSGYQETQY